This T cell receptor beta chain emerged from a study of T cells in localized non-small cell lung cancer. Findings of the study overall: Elevated circulating T cell density in blood was associated with longer overall survival.

The CDR3 loop spans 14 amino acids. The ends were cut back, 6 bases at V and 5 bases at J, with 14 bases in the middle. The germline V gene encodes CDR1 SGHVS and CDR2 FNYEAQ. This table comes from immunoSEQ multiplex PCR, and its TCRdb copy is limited to in-frame clones, with some not included. The data show about 78,000 clones, with approximately 84% seen just once and 2.8% held by the top ten. In regard to this clone: The target antigen is unknown.

The TCR comes from a man aged 35-69 years with stage I lung adenocarcinoma. This material consisted of peripheral blood, taken before any cancer treatment. The chain has TRBV7-6 and TRBJ2-1; tentatively, D is TRBD1 or TRBD2 (6 bases each). The chain's CDR3 is CASRYVGGHNEQFF. In DNA, the CDR3 is TGTGCCAGCAGGTACGTCGGGGGCCACAATGAGCAGTTCTTC.